This T cell receptor (beta chain) came from a study of tumor-infiltrating lymphocytes in primary liver carcinoma (dated by TCRdb to the late 2010s). Context from the whole study: Of the five patients (three men and two women, aged 30 to 69 years), four had hepatocellular carcinoma and one had combined HCC and intrahepatic cholangiocarcinoma. The five patients had tumors of stage T1-T3 N0M0, with maximum diameters ranging from 4.2 to 10 cm. Each sample produced roughly 3.65 to 7.5 million productive TCRbeta reads, and read depth showed no significant difference between tissue types. TCRbeta repertoire sequencing, expression microarrays and whole-exome sequencing were combined in the study across five regions of each liver tumor, with adjacent normal tissue and blood also included. A total of roughly 35 specimens from 5 patients, comprising 25 or so tumor regions, 5 adjacent noncancerous liver tissues and 5 peripheral blood samples, were covered by TCRbeta repertoire sequencing. Agilent mRNA microarray profiling was performed on the roughly 25 tumor region samples to relate TCRbeta repertoire diversity to the local molecular phenotype. High reproducibility was observed for the technical replicate repertoires, with mean shared-clone rates approximately 0.9 and correlation coefficients above 0.98. Beyond this particular receptor, the publication reports: Because the samples were bulk and unsorted, CD4+ and CD8+ T cell repertoires could not be compared. Compared with blood, tumors had a significantly larger share of the repertoire taken up by the top 250 clones (p = 0.039). Only the TCR beta chain was sequenced, so true repertoire diversity is likely underestimated because unpaired alpha chains were not captured. Only a few patients were included in the study, and the authors note that the findings should be validated in a larger study. Only roughly 8-25% of top clones appeared in all five regions of a tumor, which suggests that tumor-infiltrating T cells are spatially heterogeneous. Consistent with antigen-driven expansion, pairs of tumor regions showed higher repertoire overlap (mean about 35%) than either tumor-adjacent pairs (around 17%) or tumor-blood pairs (approximately 14%).

The CDR3 has 19 amino acids, counting the end cysteine and phenylalanine. CDR3 DNA is the only sequence kept; it has 57 bases, read in frame from the first base. Reading the germline V gene gives CDR1 MDHEN and CDR2 SYDVKM. V gives up 4 bases and J gives up 3 bases, and the segment between their germline ends measures 28 bases. Without any cell sorting, total RNA and DNA were co-extracted from approximately 20-30 mg of bulk tissue using the AllPrep DNA/RNA mini kit. A few patients with histopathologically diagnosed primary liver carcinoma underwent surgical resection in China between 2015 and March 2016. At the time of sampling, the patients had chronic HBV infection and had not received any treatment. Each tumor was sampled at five spatially separated regions: the tumor centre plus the superior, inferior, left-lateral and right-lateral poles. According to histology, viable tumor cells made up more than 80% of every tumor sample. Fresh tumor and adjacent tissue pieces were bisected; one half was stored in RNAlater at -80°C, the other sent for histology.

This clonotype was recorded many times. The antigen it binds to is not known. Base qualities are not at hand, and no much larger clone is one base apart. Starting from roughly 500 ng total RNA, TCRbeta-specific cDNA was produced by reverse transcription with a constant-region primer and ProtoScript II reverse transcriptase. The TCRbeta libraries were prepared through three rounds of nested multiplex PCR following a slightly modified ARM-PCR procedure. The first two PCR rounds used multiplex TRBV1-TRBV30 forward primers with a Cbeta reverse primer, each for about 11 cycles. Sample barcodes and Illumina adapters were added in a final 25-cycle PCR with Deep VentR polymerase. Before sequencing, amplicons of 200-500 bp were purified from gel using a QIAquick gel extraction kit. The TCRbeta amplicons were sequenced with 250-bp paired-end reads on an Illumina HiSeq 2500. In the original analysis: To recover full CDR3 sequences, reads were quality-trimmed using Trimmomatic v0.33 and paired reads were then merged using FLASH v1.2.11. MiGEC v1.2.1b assigned V, D and J germline segments to the rearranged TCRbeta sequences. Clonotype statistics and Shannon-Wiener diversity indices were calculated with VDJtools v1.0.0. Except for diversity analysis, only the 250 most abundant clonotypes of each sample were used in subsequent analyses to reduce sampling bias. Using fastp at Q25 and MiXCR, TCRdb reprocessed the public reads and kept productive beta chains. Each CDR3 protein appears once, grouped with its most common genes and DNA. The V and J calls here are based on TCRdb, not the publication. This sample gives more than 95,000 distinct CDR3 sequences in total; 55% to 75% of them show up just once. The ten largest clones add up to 7% to 10% of the sample.

The material sequenced was liver tumor tissue from sampling region 3. What the cell subset or site label conveys for this sample: tumor region T3, left-lateral pole. The V and J segments used are TRBV28 and TRBJ2-7, with a weak D call of TRBD1 (6 bases match). The sequence came from a woman aged 60-75 years with primary liver carcinoma and hepatitis B virus infection. The DNA reads TGTGCCAGCAGTTCTCAGAGGGGACACATAAACCCTGGGGACTACGAGCAGTACTTC. This is translated as CASSSQRGHINPGDYEQYF.